This T cell receptor beta chain was recovered during a study of prognosis after radiotherapy for stage I lung cancer. This clonotype came up many times. Using two-round multiplex PCR, the authors amplified TCR beta CDR3 from genomic DNA. First-round PCR, the initial amplification, used primers specific to each TRBV and TRBJ gene. From the multiplex PCR reads, TCRdb called clonotypes with MiXCR, one entry per CDR3 protein. The sample yields under 50,000 distinct CDR3 sequences, approximately 25% seen once. The TCR was taken from a donor over 45 with non-small cell lung cancer. The material was PBMCs, obtained before or after stereotactic body radiation therapy (not recorded which).

The CDR3 loop reads CASSFTPAGVADTQYF. The CDR3 nucleotides read TGCGCCAGCAGCTTCACACCAGCGGGAGTCGCAGATACGCAGTATTTT. The gene calls are TRBV5-1 and TRBJ2-3; 8 nucleotides agree with TRBD2. The V gene end was trimmed by 2 bases and the J gene end by 4 bases; junction bases not matched to a gene: 9. The CDR3 is made up of 16 amino acids. Germline assignment: CDR1 SGHRS and CDR2 YFSETQ. Variable domain in full (rest from reference TRBV5-1 and TRBJ2-3): KAGVTQTPRYLIKTRGQQVTLSCSPISGHRSVSWYQQTPGQGLQFLFEYFSETQRNKGNFPGRFSGRQFSNSRSEMNVSTLELGDSALYLCASSFTPAGVADTQYFGPGTRLTVL.